This T cell receptor beta chain was profiled in a study of blood T cell repertoires in COVID-19. Study summary: The United States, Italy and Spain supplied acute and convalescent COVID-19 samples.

Original processing notes: Reference gene primer amplification yielded estimated nucleated cell counts. Using immunoSEQ multiplex PCR, the repertoire was profiled, and TCRdb retains in-frame clones only, with some absent. V and J calls and clone size are as listed in that table; D and trimming were resolved from the DNA. In the table there are 200,000 to 300,000 clones, about four fifths of which are singletons. The V and J ends lost 4 bases and 1 base, in that order; junction bases with no gene match: 6. The CDR3 extends over 15 amino acids. The germline V gene encodes CDR1 SGDLS and CDR2 YYNGEE. The receptor's source is a man younger than 40 who had recovered from COVID-19. This chain links TRBV9 with TRBJ2-5; 8 bases are a match to TRBD2. The sample consisted of peripheral blood. The CDR3 DNA reads as TGTGCCAGCAGCCCAAGCGGGGGATCCCAAGAGACCCAGTACTTC. This gives the protein CASSPSGGSQETQYF.